Presented here are 14 T cell receptor beta chains from one specimen sequenced in a study of T cell changes during pregnancy in multiple sclerosis. Some clones are missing from TCRdb's copy, which holds only in-frame ones; the method was immunoSEQ multiplex PCR. The sample has 70,000 to 100,000 clones; approximately 92% are singletons. Sequenced material: peripheral blood, taken in the first trimester of pregnancy. Receptors originate from a female donor with multiple sclerosis, enrolled in a pregnancy study.

This clone was seen once. The J gene is TRBJ1-2, the V gene TRBV6-5; D perhaps matches TRBD1 (5 bases). This CDR3 has 16 residues. With 0 bases removed from V and 4 bases from J, the gap between germline ends came to 15 bases. The germline V gene has CDR1 MNHEY and CDR2 SVGAGI. This CDR3 reads CASSYSKPGVTYGYTF. The CDR3 nucleotides read TGTGCCAGCAGTTACTCGAAGCCGGGGGTGACCTATGGCTACACCTTC.

This clone was picked up a small number of times. The chain couples TRBV30 to TRBJ1-1; possibly TRBD1 for D (5 bases). The CDR3 is 11 residues long. The germline V gene encodes CDR1 GTSNPN and CDR2 SVGIG (reference sequence). V dropped 7 bases and J dropped 11 bases, with 17 bases sitting between them. CDR3 nucleotides: TGTGCCTTACACGGGAGGGGTGGTGCTTTCTTT. Protein product: CALHGRGGAFF.

The V call is TRBV30, the J call TRBJ1-2; 8 bases are shared with TRBD1. Per germline, CDR1 GTSNPN and CDR2 SVGIG (reference sequence). This CDR3 is 13 amino acids long. Trimming at V came to 4 bases and at J to 2 bases, leaving 3 bases not matched to a gene. The CDR3 region is CAWTGGANYGYTF. DNA for the CDR3: TGTGCCTGGACAGGGGGCGCGAACTATGGCTACACCTTC. The whole variable domain, remainder taken from reference TRBV30 and TRBJ1-2, is SQTIHQWPATLVQPVGSPLSLECTVEGTSNPNLYWYRQAAGRGLQLLFYSVGIGQISSEVPQNLSASRPQDRQFILSSKKLLLSDSGFYLCAWTGGANYGYTFGSGTRLTVV.

This clone was counted a few times. The chain links TRBV5-1 to TRBJ1-1, with TRBD1 as a possible D gene (5 bases). The length of the CDR3 is 15 residues. V lost 0 bases, J lost 4 bases, and 13 bases lay in between. CDR1 SGHRS and CDR2 YFSETQ come from the germline V gene. CDR3 amino acids: CASSLEAMGGTEAFF. The CDR3 DNA follows: TGCGCCAGCAGCTTGGAGGCTATGGGGGGCACTGAAGCTTTCTTT.

This rearrangement joins TRBV11-2 to TRBJ2-1; TRBD2 might be the D (6 bases). The CDR3 spans 19 residues. Deletions cut 5 bases from V and 2 bases from J, with 25 bases between. Germline-derived CDR1 and CDR2 are SGHAT and FQNNGV. The CDR3 coding sequence is TGTGCCAGCAGCAGCATAAAGGGTGGAGGGATTGGGCCCTACAATGAGCAGTTCTTC. Protein: CASSSIKGGGIGPYNEQFF.

The chain joins TRBV13 to TRBJ2-7; a possible D gene is TRBD1 (6 bases). The CDR3 has 14 residues. Germline V gives CDR1 PRHDT, CDR2 FYEKMQ (reference sequence). V was cut by 0 bases and J by 2 bases, with 8 bases left in between. This CDR3 is CASSLGQGAYEQYF. CDR3 coding DNA: TGTGCCAGCAGCTTAGGACAGGGTGCCTACGAGCAGTACTTC.

This chain connects TRBV6-5 to TRBJ2-1; D ambiguous. V was clipped by 6 bases and J by 10 bases, with 10 bases between them. The CDR3 length is 11 residues. CDR1 is MNHEY and CDR2 is SVGAGI in the germline V gene. The CDR3 DNA follows: TGTGCCAGCAGACTCCTAGGAGAGCAGTTCTTC. It yields the protein CASRLLGEQFF.

The chain combines TRBV7-2 with TRBJ1-2; weak D call: TRBD1 (6 bases). This CDR3 spans 16 amino acids. Deletions cut 5 bases from V and 0 bases from J, with 16 bases between. Germline assignment: CDR1 SGHTA and CDR2 FQGNSA. CDR3 nucleotides: TGTGCCAGCAGCATCACCTACCGGGACACTAACTATGGCTACACCTTC. It is translated as CASSITYRDTNYGYTF. Full variable domain (outside the CDR3, taken from reference TRBV7-2 and TRBJ1-2): GAGVSQSPSNKVTEKGKDVELRCDPISGHTALYWYRQSLGQGLEFLIYFQGNSAPDKSGLPSDRFSAERTGGSVSTLTIQRTQQEDSAVYLCASSITYRDTNYGYTFGSGTRLTVV.

The chain joins TRBV19 to TRBJ1-2; TRBD1 agrees at 10 bases. The germline V gene encodes CDR1 LNHDA and CDR2 SQIVND (reference sequence). Germline trimming cut 7 bases from V and 2 bases from J; bases unmatched to any gene: 7. The CDR3 totals 15 residues. This CDR3 reads CASTKGTGENYGYTF. For the CDR3, the DNA is TGTGCCAGTACCAAGGGGACAGGGGAGAACTATGGCTACACCTTC.

The rearrangement uses TRBV7-6 and TRBJ2-7, with a possible D match to TRBD2 (6 bases). V was trimmed by 5 bases and J by 6 bases, leaving 11 bases between them. CDR3 length: 12 residues. CDR1 and CDR2 from the germline V gene are SGHVS and FNYEAQ. The CDR3 here is CASSRLEGEQYF. The CDR3 DNA reads TGTGCCAGCAGCAGACTAGAAGGCGAGCAGTACTTC.

V is TRBV18 and J is TRBJ2-5, with 10 nucleotides matching TRBD1. The CDR3 extends over 15 amino acids. The V segment lost 8 bases and the J segment 5 bases; nucleotides outside the gene matches: 11. Germline V gene lookup returns CDR1 KGHSH and CDR2 LQKENI. CDR3 loop: CASTSNRDRGETQYF. CDR3 DNA sequence: TGTGCCAGCACTTCGAACCGGGACAGGGGTGAGACCCAGTACTTC.

V and J are TRBV6-7 and TRBJ1-2; D not certain. TRBV6-7 is assigned to the ORF class and has an uncertain function. V was shortened by 7 bases and J by 7 bases, with 7 bases between the two germline ends. This CDR3 spans 10 amino acids. The CDR3 spells CASISSGYTF. CDR3 sequence (DNA): TGTGCCAGCATTTCGAGTGGCTACACCTTC.

The V call is TRBV6-1, the J call TRBJ2-7, with 11 bases lining up with TRBD2. The CDR3 totals 14 residues. V lost 6 bases and J lost 3; bases outside the gene matches: 4. Germline-derived CDR1 and CDR2 are MNHNS and SASEGT. The CDR3 sequence is CASRTGTSGYEQYF. In nucleotides, the CDR3 is TGTGCCAGCAGAACCGGGACTAGCGGCTACGAGCAGTACTTC.

This chain joins TRBV4-2 and TRBJ2-7, with 12 bases identical to TRBD2. The junction had 9 bases not matched to a gene; V was cut back by 4 bases and J by 8 bases. Germline CDR1 LGHNA, CDR2 YNFKEQ. The CDR3 is 15 amino acids. CDR3 nucleotide sequence: TGTGCCAGCAGCCCGACTAGCGGGAGTGGGATGCAGCAGTACTTC. Encoded protein: CASSPTSGSGMQQYF.